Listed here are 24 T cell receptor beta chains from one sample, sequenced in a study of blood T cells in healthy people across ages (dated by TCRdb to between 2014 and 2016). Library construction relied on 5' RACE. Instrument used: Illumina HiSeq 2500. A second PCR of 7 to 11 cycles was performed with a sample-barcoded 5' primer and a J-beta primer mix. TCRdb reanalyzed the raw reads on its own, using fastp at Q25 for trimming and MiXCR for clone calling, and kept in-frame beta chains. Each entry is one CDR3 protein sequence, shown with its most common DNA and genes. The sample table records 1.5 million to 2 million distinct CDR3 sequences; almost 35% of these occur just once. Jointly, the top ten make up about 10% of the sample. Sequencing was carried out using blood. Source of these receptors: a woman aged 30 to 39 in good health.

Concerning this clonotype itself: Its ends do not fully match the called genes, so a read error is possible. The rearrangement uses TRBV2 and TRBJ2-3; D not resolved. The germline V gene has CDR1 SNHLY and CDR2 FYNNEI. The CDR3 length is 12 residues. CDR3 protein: CVSTLSTDTQYF. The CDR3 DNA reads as TGTGTCAGCACACTCAGCACAGATACGCAGTATTTT.

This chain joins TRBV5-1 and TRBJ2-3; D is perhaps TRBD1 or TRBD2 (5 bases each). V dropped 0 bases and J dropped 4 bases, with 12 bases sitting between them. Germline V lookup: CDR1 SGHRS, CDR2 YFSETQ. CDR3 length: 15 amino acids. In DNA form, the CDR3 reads TGCGCCAGCAGCTTGGATGGGACGAGTGCAGATACGCAGTATTTT. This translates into CASSLDGTSADTQYF.

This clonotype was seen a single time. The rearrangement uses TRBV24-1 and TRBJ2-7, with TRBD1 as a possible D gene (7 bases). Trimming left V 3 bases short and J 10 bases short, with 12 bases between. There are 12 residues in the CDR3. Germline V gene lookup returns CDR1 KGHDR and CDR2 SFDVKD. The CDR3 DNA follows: TGTGCCACCAGTGATCAGGGGGGTGGCCAGTACTTC. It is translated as CATSDQGGGQYF.

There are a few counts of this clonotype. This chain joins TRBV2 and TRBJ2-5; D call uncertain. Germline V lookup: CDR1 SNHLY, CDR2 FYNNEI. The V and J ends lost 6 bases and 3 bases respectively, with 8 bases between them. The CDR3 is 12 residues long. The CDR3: CASRASKETQYF. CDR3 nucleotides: TGTGCCAGCAGGGCCTCGAAAGAGACCCAGTACTTC.

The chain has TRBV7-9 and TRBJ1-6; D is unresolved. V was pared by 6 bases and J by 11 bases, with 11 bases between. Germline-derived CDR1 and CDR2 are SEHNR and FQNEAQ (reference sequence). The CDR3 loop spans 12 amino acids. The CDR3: CASSSDYPPLHF. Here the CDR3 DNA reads TGTGCCAGCAGTTCAGATTATCCACCCCTCCACTTT.

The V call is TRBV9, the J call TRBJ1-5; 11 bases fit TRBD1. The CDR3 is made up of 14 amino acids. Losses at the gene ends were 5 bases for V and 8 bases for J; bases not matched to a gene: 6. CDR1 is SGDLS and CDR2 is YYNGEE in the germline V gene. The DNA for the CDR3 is TGTGCCAGCAGTCAGGACAGGGGGCGAGAGCCCCAGCATTTT. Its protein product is CASSQDRGREPQHF. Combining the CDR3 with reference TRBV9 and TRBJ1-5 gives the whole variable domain DSGVTQTPKHLITATGQRVTLRCSPRSGDLSVYWYQQSLDQGLQFLIQYYNGEERAKGNILERFSAQQFPDLHSELNLSSLELGDSALYFCASSQDRGREPQHFGDGTRLSIL.

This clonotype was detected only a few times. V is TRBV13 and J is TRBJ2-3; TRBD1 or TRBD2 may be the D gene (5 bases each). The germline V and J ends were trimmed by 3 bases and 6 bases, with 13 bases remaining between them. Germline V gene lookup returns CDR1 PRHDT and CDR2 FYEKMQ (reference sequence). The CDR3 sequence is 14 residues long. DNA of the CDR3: TGTGCCAGCAGCTTCGGGGCTCCTTTGGATACGCAGTATTTT. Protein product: CASSFGAPLDTQYF.

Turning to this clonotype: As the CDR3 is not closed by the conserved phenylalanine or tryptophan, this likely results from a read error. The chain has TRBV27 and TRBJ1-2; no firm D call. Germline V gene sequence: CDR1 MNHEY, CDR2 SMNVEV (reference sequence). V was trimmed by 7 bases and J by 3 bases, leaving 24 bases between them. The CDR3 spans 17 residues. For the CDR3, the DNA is TGTGCCAGCACCCCTAGGGTTAGTGGATTCGGGCACTATGGCTACACCAGC. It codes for CASTPRVSGFGHYGYTS.

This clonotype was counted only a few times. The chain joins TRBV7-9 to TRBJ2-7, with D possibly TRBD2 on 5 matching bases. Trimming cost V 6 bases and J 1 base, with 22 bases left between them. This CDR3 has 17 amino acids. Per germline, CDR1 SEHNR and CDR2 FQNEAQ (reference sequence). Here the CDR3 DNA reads TGTGCCAGCAGTTATTCTCAGGACTCTCTGGATTCCTACGAGCAGTACTTC. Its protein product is CASSYSQDSLDSYEQYF.

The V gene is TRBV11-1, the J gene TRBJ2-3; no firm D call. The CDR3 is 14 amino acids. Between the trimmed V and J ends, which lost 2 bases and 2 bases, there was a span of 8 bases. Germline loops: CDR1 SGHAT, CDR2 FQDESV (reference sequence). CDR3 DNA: TGTGCCAGCAGCTTAAGGGCTTTCACAGATACGCAGTATTTT. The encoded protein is CASSLRAFTDTQYF.

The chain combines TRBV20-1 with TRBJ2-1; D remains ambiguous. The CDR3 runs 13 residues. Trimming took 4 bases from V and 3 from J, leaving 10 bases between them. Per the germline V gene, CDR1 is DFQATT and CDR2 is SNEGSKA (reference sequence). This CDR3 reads CSATEDDYNEQFF. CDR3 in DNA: TGCAGTGCTACCGAGGATGACTACAATGAGCAGTTCTTC.

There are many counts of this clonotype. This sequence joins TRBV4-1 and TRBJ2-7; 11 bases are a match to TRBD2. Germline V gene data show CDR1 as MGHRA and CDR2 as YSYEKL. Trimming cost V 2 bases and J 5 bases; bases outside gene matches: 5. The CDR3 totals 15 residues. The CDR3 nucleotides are TGCGCCAGCAGCCAACCGGGACTAGCGGCGGACGAGCAGTACTTC. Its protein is CASSQPGLAADEQYF.

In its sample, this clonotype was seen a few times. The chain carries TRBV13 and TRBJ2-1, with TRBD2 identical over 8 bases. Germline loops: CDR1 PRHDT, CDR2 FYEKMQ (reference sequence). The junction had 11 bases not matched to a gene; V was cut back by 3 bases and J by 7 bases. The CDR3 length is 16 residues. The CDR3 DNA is TGTGCCAGCAGCTTCCGCCAGCGGGGGTCGGGAAATGAGCAGTTCTTC. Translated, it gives CASSFRQRGSGNEQFF.

DNA of the CDR3: TGTGCCAGCAGTTCCCGACTGGGGGCGGGGGGTGACAATGAGCAGTTCTTC. It encodes CASSSRLGAGGDNEQFF. The chain carries TRBV28 and TRBJ2-1; 8 nucleotides line up with TRBD2. Germline trimming cut 4 bases from V and 5 bases from J; bases unmatched to any gene: 13. This CDR3 spans 17 amino acids. In germline, CDR1 is MDHEN, CDR2 SYDVKM.

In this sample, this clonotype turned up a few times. The CDR3 is CASSQDLPSSYNEQFF. For the CDR3, the DNA is TGCGCCAGCAGCCAAGATTTGCCGAGCTCCTACAATGAGCAGTTCTTC. The chain links TRBV4-1 to TRBJ2-1, with D uncertain. V gave up 0 bases and J gave up 0 bases, with 9 bases separating them. The CDR3 contains 16 residues. Per the germline V gene, CDR1 is MGHRA and CDR2 is YSYEKL.

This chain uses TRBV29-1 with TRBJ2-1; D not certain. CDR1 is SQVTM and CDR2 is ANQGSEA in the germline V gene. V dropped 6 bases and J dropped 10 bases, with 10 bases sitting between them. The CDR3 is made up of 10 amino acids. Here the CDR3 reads CSVLSSEQFF. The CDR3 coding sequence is TGCAGCGTCCTTTCCTCGGAGCAGTTCTTC.

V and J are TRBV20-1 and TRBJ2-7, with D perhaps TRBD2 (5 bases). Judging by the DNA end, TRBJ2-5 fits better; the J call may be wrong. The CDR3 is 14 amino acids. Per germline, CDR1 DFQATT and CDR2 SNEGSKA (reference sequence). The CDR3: CSARDRRRRETQYF. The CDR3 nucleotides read TGCAGTGCTAGAGATCGCAGGAGGCGAGAGACCCAGTACTTC.

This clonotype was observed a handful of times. CDR3 nucleotides: TGCGCCAGCAGCTCCACCGGGACTAGCGGGAGTCAAGAGCAGTACTTC. It yields the protein CASSSTGTSGSQEQYF. This rearrangement joins TRBV5-1 to TRBJ2-4; 14 bases match TRBD2. The CDR3 sequence is 16 residues long. Germline CDR1 and CDR2: SGHRS and YFSETQ. J gave up 13 bases and V 3 bases, and 12 bases lay outside the gene matches.

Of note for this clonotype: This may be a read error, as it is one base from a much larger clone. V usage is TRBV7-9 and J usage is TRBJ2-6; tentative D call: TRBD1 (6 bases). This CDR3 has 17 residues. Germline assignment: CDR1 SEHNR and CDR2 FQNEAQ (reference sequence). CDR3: CVSSLLLQGSGANVLTF. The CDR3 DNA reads TGTGTCAGCAGCTTACTTCTACAGGGCTCTGGGGCCAACGTCCTGACTTTC.

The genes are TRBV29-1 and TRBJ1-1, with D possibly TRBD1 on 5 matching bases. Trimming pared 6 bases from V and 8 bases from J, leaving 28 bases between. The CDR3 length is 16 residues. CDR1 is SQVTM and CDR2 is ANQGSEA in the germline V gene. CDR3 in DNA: TGCAGCGTGTCGGGGGACCCGAACGGACGGGGACTCGAAGCTTTCTTT. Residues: CSVSGDPNGRGLEAFF.

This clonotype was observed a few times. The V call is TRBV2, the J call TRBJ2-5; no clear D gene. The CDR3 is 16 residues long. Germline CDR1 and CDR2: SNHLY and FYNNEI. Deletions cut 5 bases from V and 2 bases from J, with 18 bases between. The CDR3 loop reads CASSPPGRHLQETQYF. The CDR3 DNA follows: TGTGCCAGCAGTCCCCCGGGCAGGCACCTACAAGAGACCCAGTACTTC.

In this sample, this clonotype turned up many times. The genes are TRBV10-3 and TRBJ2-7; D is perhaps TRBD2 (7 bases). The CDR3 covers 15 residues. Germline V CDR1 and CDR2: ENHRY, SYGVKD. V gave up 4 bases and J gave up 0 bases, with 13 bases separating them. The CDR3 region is CAISAGRGLSYEQYF. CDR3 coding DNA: TGTGCCATCAGTGCTGGGCGGGGGCTCTCCTACGAGCAGTACTTC.

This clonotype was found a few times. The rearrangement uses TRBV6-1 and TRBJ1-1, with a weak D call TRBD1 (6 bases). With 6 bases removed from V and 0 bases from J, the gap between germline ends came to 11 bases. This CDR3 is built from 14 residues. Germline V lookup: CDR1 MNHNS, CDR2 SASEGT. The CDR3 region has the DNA TGTGCCAGCAGCTGGGACATTATGAACACTGAAGCTTTCTTT. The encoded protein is CASSWDIMNTEAFF.

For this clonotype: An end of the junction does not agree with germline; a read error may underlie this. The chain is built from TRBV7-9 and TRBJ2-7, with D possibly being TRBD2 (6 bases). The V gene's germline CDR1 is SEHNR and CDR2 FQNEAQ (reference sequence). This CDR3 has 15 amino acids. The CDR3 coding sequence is TGTGCCAACAGCTTAGGGGCAGGAGGGTCCTACGAGCAGTACTTC. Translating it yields CANSLGAGGSYEQYF.